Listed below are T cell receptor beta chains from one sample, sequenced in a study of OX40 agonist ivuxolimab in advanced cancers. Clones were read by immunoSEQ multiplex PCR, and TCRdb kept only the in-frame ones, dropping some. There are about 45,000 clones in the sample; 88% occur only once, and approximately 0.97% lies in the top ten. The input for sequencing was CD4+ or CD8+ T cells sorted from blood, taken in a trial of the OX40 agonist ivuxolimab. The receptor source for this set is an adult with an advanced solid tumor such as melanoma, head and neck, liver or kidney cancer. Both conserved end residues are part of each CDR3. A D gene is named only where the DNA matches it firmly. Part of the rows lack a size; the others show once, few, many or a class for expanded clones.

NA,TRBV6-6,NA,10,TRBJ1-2,CASRTEGYTF,TGTGCCAGCAGAACGGAGGGCTACACCTTC
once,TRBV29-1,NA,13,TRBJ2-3,CSVAMRATDTQYF,TGCAGCGTTGCAATGCGGGCCACAGATACGCAGTATTTT
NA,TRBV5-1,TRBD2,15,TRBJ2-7,CASSLTSGSSYEQYF,TGCGCCAGCAGCTTAACGAGCGGGAGCTCCTACGAGCAGTACTTC
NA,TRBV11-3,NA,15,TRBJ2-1,CASSPNRASYNEQFF,TGTGCCAGCAGCCCAAATCGGGCTTCATACAATGAGCAGTTCTTC
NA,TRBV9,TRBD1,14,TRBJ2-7,CASSVSGTGSEQYF,TGTGCCAGCAGCGTCAGCGGGACAGGGAGCGAGCAGTACTTC
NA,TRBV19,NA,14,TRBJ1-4,CASSNQALNEKLFF,TGTGCCAGTAGTAATCAGGCCCTGAATGAAAAACTGTTTTTT
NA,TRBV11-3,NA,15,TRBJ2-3,CASSLSLLSTDTQYF,TGTGCCAGCAGCTTATCTTTACTAAGCACAGATACGCAGTATTTT
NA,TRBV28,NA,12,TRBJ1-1,CASSGNRAEAFF,TGTGCCAGCAGCGGCAACAGGGCTGAAGCTTTCTTT
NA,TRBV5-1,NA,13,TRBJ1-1,CASSLTENTEAFF,TGCGCCAGCAGCTTGACGGAGAACACTGAAGCTTTCTTT
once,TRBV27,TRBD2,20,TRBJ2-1,CASTYGGQVLTSGRYNEQFF,TGTGCCAGCACCTATGGGGGACAGGTCCTTACTAGCGGGAGATACAATGAGCAGTTCTTC
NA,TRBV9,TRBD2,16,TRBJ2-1,CASSAPGLAGGGEQFF,TGTGCCAGCAGCGCCCCGGGACTAGCGGGAGGCGGTGAGCAGTTCTTC
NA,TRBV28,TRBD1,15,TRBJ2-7,CASSSGTGAAYEQYF,TGTGCCAGCAGTTCGGGGACAGGGGCCGCCTACGAGCAGTACTTC
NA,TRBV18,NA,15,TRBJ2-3,CASSPQGGGTDTQYF,TGTGCCAGCTCACCCCAAGGGGGGGGCACAGATACGCAGTATTTT
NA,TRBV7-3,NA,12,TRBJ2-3,CASSFDFDTQYF,TGTGCCAGCAGCTTCGACTTCGATACGCAGTATTTT
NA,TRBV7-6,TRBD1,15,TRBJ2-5,CASSGTGTDQETQYF,TGTGCCAGCAGCGGGACAGGGACAGACCAAGAGACCCAGTACTTC
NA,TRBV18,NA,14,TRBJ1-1,CASSEKQVGTEAFF,TGTGCCAGCTCAGAGAAACAAGTGGGCACTGAAGCTTTCTTT
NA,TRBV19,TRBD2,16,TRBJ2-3,CASSFGLAGGTDTQYF,TGTGCCAGTAGTTTTGGGCTAGCGGGAGGCACAGATACGCAGTATTTT
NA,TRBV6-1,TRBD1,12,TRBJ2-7,CASRDRPYEQYF,TGTGCCAGCAGGGACAGGCCCTACGAGCAGTACTTC